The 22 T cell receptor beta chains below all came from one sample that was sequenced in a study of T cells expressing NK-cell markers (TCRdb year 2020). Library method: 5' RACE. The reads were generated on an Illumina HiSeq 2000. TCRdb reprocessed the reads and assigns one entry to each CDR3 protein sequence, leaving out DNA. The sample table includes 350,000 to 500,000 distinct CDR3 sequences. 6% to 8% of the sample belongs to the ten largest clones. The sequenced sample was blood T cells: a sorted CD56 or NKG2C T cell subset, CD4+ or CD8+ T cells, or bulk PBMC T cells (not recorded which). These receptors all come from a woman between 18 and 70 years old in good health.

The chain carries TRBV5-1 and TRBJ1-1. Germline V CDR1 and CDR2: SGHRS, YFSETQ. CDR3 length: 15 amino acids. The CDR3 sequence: CASSLDYRGLGEAFF.

This CDR3 reads CASSPKRTSYQETQYF. V and J are TRBV11-2 and TRBJ2-5. Germline CDR1 reads SGHAT; CDR2 reads FQNNGV. The CDR3 has 16 amino acids.

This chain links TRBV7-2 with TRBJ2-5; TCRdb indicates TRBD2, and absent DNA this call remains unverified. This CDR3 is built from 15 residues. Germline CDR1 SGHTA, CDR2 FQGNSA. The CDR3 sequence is CASSSPQGRAETQYF.

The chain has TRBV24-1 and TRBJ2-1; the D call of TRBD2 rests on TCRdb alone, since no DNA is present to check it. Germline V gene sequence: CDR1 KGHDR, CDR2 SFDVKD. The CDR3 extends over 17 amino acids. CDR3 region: CATSDTGTSGRWDEQFF.

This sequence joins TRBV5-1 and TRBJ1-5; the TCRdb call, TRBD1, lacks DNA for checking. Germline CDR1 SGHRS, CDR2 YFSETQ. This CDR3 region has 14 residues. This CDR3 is CASSLTGVGQPQHF.

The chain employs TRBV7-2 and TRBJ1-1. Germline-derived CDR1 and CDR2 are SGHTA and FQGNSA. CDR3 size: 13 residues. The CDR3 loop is CASSSTGFPEAFF. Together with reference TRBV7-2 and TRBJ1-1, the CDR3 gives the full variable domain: GAGVSQSPSNKVTEKGKDVELRCDPISGHTALYWYRQSLGQGLEFLIYFQGNSAPDKSGLPSDRFSAERTGGSVSTLTIQRTQQEDSAVYLCASSSTGFPEAFFGQGTRLTVV.

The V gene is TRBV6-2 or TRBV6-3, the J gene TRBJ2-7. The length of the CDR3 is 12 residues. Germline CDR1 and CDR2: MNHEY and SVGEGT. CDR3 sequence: CATHDPSYEQYF.

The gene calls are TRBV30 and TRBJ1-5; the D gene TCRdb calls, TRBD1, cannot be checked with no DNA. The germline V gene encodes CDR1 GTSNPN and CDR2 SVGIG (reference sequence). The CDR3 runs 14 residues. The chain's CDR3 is CAWSGGKGRQPQHF.

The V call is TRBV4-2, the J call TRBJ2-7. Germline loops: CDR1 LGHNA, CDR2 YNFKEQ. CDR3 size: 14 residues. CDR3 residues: CASSQDGLLSEQYF.

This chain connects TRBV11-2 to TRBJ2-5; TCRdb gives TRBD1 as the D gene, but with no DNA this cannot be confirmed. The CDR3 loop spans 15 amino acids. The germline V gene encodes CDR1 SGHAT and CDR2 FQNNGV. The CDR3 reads CASSLGMRGKETQYF.

The CDR3 region is CARRGGGPDFTDTQYF. This rearrangement joins TRBV27 to TRBJ2-3; TCRdb designates TRBD2, a call that cannot be tested without DNA. CDR3 length: 16 residues. Germline CDR1 and CDR2: MNHEY and SMNVEV (reference sequence).

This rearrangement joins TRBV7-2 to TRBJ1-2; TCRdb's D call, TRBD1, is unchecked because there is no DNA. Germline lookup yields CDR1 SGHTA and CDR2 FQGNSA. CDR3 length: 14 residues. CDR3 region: CASSLARGSGGYTF.

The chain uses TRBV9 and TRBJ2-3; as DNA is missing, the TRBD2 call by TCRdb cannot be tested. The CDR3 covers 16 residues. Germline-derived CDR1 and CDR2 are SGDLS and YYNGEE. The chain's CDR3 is CASSVTSGGLADTQYF.

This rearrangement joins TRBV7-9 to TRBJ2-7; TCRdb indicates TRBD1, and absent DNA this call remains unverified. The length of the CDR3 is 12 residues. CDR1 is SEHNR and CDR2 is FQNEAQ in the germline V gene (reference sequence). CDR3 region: CASSPTGNEQYF.

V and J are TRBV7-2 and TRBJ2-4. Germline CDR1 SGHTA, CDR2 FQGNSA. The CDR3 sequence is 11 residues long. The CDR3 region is CASSLATGQYF.

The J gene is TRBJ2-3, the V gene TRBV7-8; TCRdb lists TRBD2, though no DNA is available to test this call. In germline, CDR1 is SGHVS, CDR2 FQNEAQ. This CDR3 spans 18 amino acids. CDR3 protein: CASSPPLRLAGGTDTQYF.

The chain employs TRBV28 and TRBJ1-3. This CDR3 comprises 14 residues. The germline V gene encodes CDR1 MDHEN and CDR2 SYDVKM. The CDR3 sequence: CASLSRISGNTIYF.

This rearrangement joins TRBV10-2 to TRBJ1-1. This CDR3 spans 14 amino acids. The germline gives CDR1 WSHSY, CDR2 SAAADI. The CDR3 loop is CASSEPRRNTEAFF.

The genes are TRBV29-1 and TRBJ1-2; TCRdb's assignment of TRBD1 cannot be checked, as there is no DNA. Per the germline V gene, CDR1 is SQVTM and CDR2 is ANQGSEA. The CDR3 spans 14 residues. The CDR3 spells CSAIRQGADYGYTF.

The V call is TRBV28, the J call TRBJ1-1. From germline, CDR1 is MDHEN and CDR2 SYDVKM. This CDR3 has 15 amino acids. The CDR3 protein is CASSTTIAGNTEAFF.

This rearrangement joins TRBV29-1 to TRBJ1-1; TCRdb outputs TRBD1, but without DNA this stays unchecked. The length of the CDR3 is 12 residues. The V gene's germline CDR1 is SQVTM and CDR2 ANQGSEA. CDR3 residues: CSGHRGNTEAFF.

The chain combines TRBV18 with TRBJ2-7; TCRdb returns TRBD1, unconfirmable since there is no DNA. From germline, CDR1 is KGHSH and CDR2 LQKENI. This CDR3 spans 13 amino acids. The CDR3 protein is CASSPGTDYEQYF.